This record covers a single T cell receptor (beta chain). Its specificity is unknown. The CDR3 contains 16 residues. Germline V gene lookup returns CDR1 MDHEN and CDR2 SYDVKM. Trimming cost V 8 bases and J 6 bases; bases outside gene matches: 13. These data are taken from a study of naive and memory T cell subsets. CMV status came from CD4+ T cell IFNgamma after overnight CMV lysate stimulation of fresh PBMCs. Cells stained for CD3, CD4, CD8, CD45RA, CD27 and viability were sorted into four CD45RA/CD27 subsets. An equimolar mix of two oligonucleotides served as the beta constant-region primer for TRBC1 and TRBC2. Ligated cDNA was amplified by four rounds of PCR with nested alpha and beta constant-region primers and SP2. The cDNA 3' end received a ligated single-stranded oligonucleotide carrying the SP2 primer and a 12-nucleotide UMI. TCRdb reanalysed the UMI-ligation and nested PCR reads using MiXCR and keeps one entry per CDR3 protein. The sample has roughly 130,000 distinct CDR3 sequences; just over 35% are singletons.

Study-wide results and limits: Findings for naive and memory subsets could not be checked against ground truth.

Sequencing was carried out using central memory CD4+ T cells from blood. The genes are TRBV28 and TRBJ2-3; 11 bases are shared with TRBD2. This TCR was recovered from a human donor in good health. CDR3 residues: CASGTSGSPSQDTQYF. The CDR3, as DNA: TGTGCCAGCGGTACTAGCGGGAGCCCCAGTCAGGATACGCAGTATTTT.